The 5 T cell receptor beta chains below all came from one sample that was sequenced in a study of cytomegalovirus exposure and HLA in healthy donors. Both 60 Vbeta primers and 13 Jbeta primers went into the PCR. This table comes from immunoSEQ multiplex PCR, and its TCRdb copy is limited to in-frame clones, with some not included. The data show 77,000 or so clones, about 71% seen once. The sample comprised PBMCs. These receptor sequences come from a woman between 40 and 50 years old in good health and CMV-seronegative.

The rearrangement links TRBV2 to TRBJ2-1; 7 positions agree with TRBD1. The V and J ends lost 6 bases and 4 bases, in that order; junction bases with no gene match: 0. Germline-derived CDR1 and CDR2 are SNHLY and FYNNEI. CDR3 length: 12 amino acids. The DNA for the CDR3 is TGTGCCAGCAGGACAGGGTACAATGAGCAGTTCTTC. Protein product: CASRTGYNEQFF.

This clone was found a few times. The chain combines TRBV6-6 with TRBJ2-7; D might be TRBD1 (6 bases). This CDR3 contains 15 residues. The V and J ends lost 0 bases and 6 bases respectively, with 15 bases between them. Germline V lookup: CDR1 MNHNY, CDR2 SVGAGI (reference sequence). CDR3 amino acids: CASSYSDSPGFEQYF. The DNA for the CDR3 is TGTGCCAGCAGTTACTCGGACAGCCCGGGGTTCGAGCAGTACTTC.

The chain uses TRBV11-3 and TRBJ2-2; TRBD1 matches at 9 bases. Germline assignment: CDR1 SGHNT and CDR2 YENEEA. Trimming cost V 5 bases and J 5 bases; bases outside gene matches: 9. The CDR3 consists of 16 residues. The CDR3 protein is CASSLRAGQGTGELFF. The CDR3 region has the DNA TGTGCCAGCAGCCTCCGAGCCGGACAGGGGACCGGGGAGCTGTTTTTT. The whole variable domain, remainder taken from reference TRBV11-3 and TRBJ2-2, is EAGVVQSPRYKIIEKKQPVAFWCNPISGHNTLYWYLQNLGQGPELLIRYENEEAVDDSQLPKDRFSAERLKGVDSTLKIQPAELGDSAVYLCASSLRAGQGTGELFFGEGSRLTVL.

This rearrangement joins TRBV18 to TRBJ2-7; tentative D call: TRBD2 (5 bases). Trimming removed 2 bases at V and 6 bases at J, with 14 bases between. The CDR3 length is 14 residues. CDR1 is KGHSH, CDR2 LQKENI, per germline. CDR3 bases: TGTGCCAGCTCACCAGAGGCGGACGGGGTCGAGCAGTACTTC. Encoded protein: CASSPEADGVEQYF.

The chain joins TRBV18 to TRBJ1-5; TRBD1 aligns across 9 bases. There are 17 residues in the CDR3. V gave up 3 bases and J gave up 7 bases; unmatched junction bases: 13. The germline V gene has CDR1 KGHSH and CDR2 LQKENI. The CDR3 spells CASSPSGQGGQSQPQHF. The CDR3 DNA sequence: TGTGCCAGCTCACCCTCGGGACAGGGTGGTCAGAGCCAGCCCCAGCATTTT.